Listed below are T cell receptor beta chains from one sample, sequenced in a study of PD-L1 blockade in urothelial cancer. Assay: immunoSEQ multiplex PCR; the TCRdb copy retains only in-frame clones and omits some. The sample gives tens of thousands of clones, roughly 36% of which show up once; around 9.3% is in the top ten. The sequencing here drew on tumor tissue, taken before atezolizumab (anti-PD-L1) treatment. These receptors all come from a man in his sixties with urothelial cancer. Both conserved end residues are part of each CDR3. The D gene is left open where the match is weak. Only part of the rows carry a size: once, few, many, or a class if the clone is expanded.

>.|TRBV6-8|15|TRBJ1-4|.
CASSYSGLSNEKLFF
TGTGCCAGCAGTTACTCAGGTCTAAGTAATGAAAAACTGTTTTTT
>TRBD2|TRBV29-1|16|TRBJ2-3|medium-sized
CSVDGLAGDSTDTQYF
TGCAGCGTTGACGGACTAGCGGGGGACAGCACAGATACGCAGTATTTT
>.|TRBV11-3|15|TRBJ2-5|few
CASSNGGGDQETQYF
TGTGCCAGCAGCAACGGAGGTGGGGACCAAGAGACCCAGTACTTC
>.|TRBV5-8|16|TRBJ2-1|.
CASSLDTGRGDNEQFF
TGTGCCAGCAGCTTGGATACAGGGAGGGGGGACAATGAGCAGTTCTTC
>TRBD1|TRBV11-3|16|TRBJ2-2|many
CASSWGQGSDTGELFF
TGTGCCAGCAGCTGGGGACAGGGTAGTGACACCGGGGAGCTGTTTTTT
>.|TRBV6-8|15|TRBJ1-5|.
CASSPGTASNQPQHF
TGTGCCAGCAGCCCTGGGACGGCGAGCAATCAGCCCCAGCATTTT
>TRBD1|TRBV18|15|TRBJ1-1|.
CASSRDRAGNTEAFF
TGTGCCAGCTCACGGGACAGGGCCGGGAACACTGAAGCTTTCTTT
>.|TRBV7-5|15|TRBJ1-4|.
CASCRGVTTNEKLFF
TGTGCCAGCTGTCGGGGGGTTACAACTAATGAAAAACTGTTTTTT
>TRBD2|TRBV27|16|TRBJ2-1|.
CASSKNLAGGPNEQFF
TGTGCCAGCAGTAAGAATCTAGCGGGAGGGCCTAATGAGCAGTTCTTC
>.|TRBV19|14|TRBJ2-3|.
CASQTRLRTDTQYF
TGTGCCAGTCAGACAAGATTACGGACAGATACGCAGTATTTT
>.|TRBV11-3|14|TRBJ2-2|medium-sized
CASSLGSNTGELFF
TGTGCCAGCAGCCTAGGAAGTAACACCGGGGAGCTGTTTTTT
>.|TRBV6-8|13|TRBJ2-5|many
CASRRTGGETQYF
TGTGCCAGCCGTAGGACGGGGGGCGAGACCCAGTACTTC
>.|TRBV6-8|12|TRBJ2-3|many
CASTPRADTQYF
TGTGCCAGCACCCCCAGGGCAGATACGCAGTATTTT
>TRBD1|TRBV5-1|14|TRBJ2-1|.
CASSFGQGNNEQFF
TGCGCCAGCAGCTTTGGACAGGGAAACAATGAGCAGTTCTTC
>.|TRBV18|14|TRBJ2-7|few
CASSPGASSYEQYF
TGTGCCAGCTCACCCGGGGCTAGCTCCTACGAGCAGTACTTC
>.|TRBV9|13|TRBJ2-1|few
CASSVAVYGEQFF
TGTGCCAGCAGCGTAGCGGTCTATGGTGAGCAGTTCTTC
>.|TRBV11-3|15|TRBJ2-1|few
CASSLGGASYNEQFF
TGTGCCAGCAGCTTGGGGGGAGCCTCCTACAATGAGCAGTTCTTC
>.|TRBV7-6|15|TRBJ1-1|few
CASSNQKQASSEAFF
TGTGCCAGCAGCAACCAAAAACAGGCATCGAGCGAAGCTTTCTTT
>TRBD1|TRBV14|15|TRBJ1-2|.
CASSPVGQENYGYTF
TGTGCCAGCAGCCCAGTGGGACAGGAGAACTATGGCTACACCTTC
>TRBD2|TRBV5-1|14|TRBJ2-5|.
CASSLAGGQETQYF
TGCGCCAGCAGCTTGGCGGGGGGCCAAGAGACCCAGTACTTC
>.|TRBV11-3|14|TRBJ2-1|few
CASSNERLYNEQFF
TGTGCCAGCAGCAACGAAAGACTGTACAATGAGCAGTTCTTC
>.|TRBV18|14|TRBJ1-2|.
CASSPDSPNYGYTF
TGTGCCAGCTCACCAGACAGCCCTAACTATGGCTACACCTTC
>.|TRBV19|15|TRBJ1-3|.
CASTLGQYSGNTIYF
TGTGCCAGTACCCTAGGACAGTACTCTGGAAACACCATATATTTT
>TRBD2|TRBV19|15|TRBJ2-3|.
CASSDPGLGTDTQYF
TGTGCCAGTAGCGATCCGGGACTAGGCACAGATACGCAGTATTTT
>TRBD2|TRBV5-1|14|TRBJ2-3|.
CASSQGLARDTQYF
TGCGCCAGCAGCCAGGGACTAGCCAGAGATACGCAGTATTTT
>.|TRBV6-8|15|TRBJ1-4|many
CASSYLGATNEKLFF
TGTGCCAGCAGTTATCTCGGGGCAACTAATGAAAAACTGTTTTTT
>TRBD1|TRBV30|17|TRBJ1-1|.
CAWNNDRTGGLGTEAFF
TGTGCCTGGAACAACGACCGGACAGGGGGGCTGGGAACTGAAGCTTTCTTT
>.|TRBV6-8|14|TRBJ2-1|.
CASSYSRGANEQFF
TGTGCCAGCAGTTACTCGAGGGGGGCGAATGAGCAGTTCTTC
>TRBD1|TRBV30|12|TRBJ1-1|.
CAWSPRTGEAFF
TGTGCCTGGAGTCCGAGGACAGGGGAGGCTTTCTTT
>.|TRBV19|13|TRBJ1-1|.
CASSIEDVSEAFF
TGTGCCAGTAGTATAGAGGACGTATCAGAAGCTTTCTTT
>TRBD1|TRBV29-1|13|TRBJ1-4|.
CSAFGTGGEKLFF
TGCAGCGCCTTCGGGACAGGGGGCGAAAAACTGTTTTTT
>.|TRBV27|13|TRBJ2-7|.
CASSYGLNYEQYF
TGTGCCAGCAGTTACGGGCTTAACTACGAGCAGTACTTC
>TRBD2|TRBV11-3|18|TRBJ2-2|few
CASSLESSGSINTGELFF
TGTGCCAGCAGCTTGGAGTCTAGCGGGAGTATAAACACCGGGGAGCTGTTTTTT
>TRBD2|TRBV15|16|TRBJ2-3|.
CATSRETSVGTDTQYF
TGTGCCACCAGCAGAGAGACTAGCGTTGGTACAGATACGCAGTATTTT
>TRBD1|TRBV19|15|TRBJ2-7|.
CASSSAGTGPSEQYF
TGTGCCAGTAGTTCCGCCGGGACAGGGCCCTCCGAGCAGTACTTC
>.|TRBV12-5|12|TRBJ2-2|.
CASGSRVGELFF
TGTGCTAGTGGTTCGAGGGTCGGGGAGCTGTTTTTT
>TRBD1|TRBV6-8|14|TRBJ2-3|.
CASSATGGADTQYF
TGTGCCAGCAGTGCCACAGGGGGCGCAGATACGCAGTATTTT
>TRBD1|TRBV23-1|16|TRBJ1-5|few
CASSHPQGQPIWPQHF
TGCGCCAGCAGTCACCCACAGGGACAGCCAATCTGGCCCCAGCATTTT
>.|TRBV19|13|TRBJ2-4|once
CASRGVAKNIQYF
TGTGCCAGTAGAGGGGTAGCCAAAAACATTCAGTACTTC
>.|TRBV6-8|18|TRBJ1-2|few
CASRYRAPGTPGAYGYTF
TGTGCCAGCAGATACCGAGCCCCCGGGACCCCCGGAGCCTATGGCTACACCTTC